These T cell receptor beta chains were read from a single sample in a study of blood T cells in healthy people across ages. TCRdb ran MiXCR on the 5' RACE reads and lists one entry per CDR3 protein. Among about 780,000 distinct CDR3 sequences, around 68% were seen once, and the ten largest hold about a quarter. The sample consisted of blood. The origin of the receptors is a man younger than 45 in good health. The CDR3 runs from the conserved cysteine through the conserved F or W. Fields, in order: CDR3 length, V gene, J gene, D gene, clone size, CDR3 protein, CDR3 DNA. The D gene is left open where the match is weak. Expanded clones are given a class, and other clones once, few, many or no size at all.

CDR3 length: 14
V gene: TRBV29-1
J gene: TRBJ2-5
D gene: TRBD1
clone size: few
CDR3 protein: CSVDQTGQGETQYF
CDR3 DNA: TGCAGCGTTGACCAGACAGGGCAGGGAGAGACCCAGTACTTC

CDR3 length: 15
V gene: TRBV4-3
J gene: TRBJ2-5
D gene: -
clone size: -
CDR3 protein: CASSQGGLPKETQYF
CDR3 DNA: TGCGCCAGCAGCCAAGGGGGACTGCCAAAAGAGACCCAGTACTTC

CDR3 length: 15
V gene: TRBV10-3
J gene: TRBJ1-5
D gene: -
clone size: -
CDR3 protein: CAIALGRGGNQPQHF
CDR3 DNA: TGTGCCATCGCACTCGGAAGGGGCGGCAATCAGCCCCAGCATTTT

CDR3 length: 16
V gene: TRBV7-2
J gene: TRBJ2-5
D gene: TRBD2
clone size: -
CDR3 protein: CASRKRPDGGEETQYF
CDR3 DNA: TGTGCCAGCAGGAAAAGACCGGACGGGGGGGAAGAGACCCAGTACTTC

CDR3 length: 13
V gene: TRBV6-6
J gene: TRBJ1-5
D gene: -
clone size: -
CDR3 protein: CAKAEGPNQPQHF
CDR3 DNA: TGTGCCAAGGCGGAGGGACCAAATCAGCCCCAGCATTTT

CDR3 length: 16
V gene: TRBV10-3
J gene: TRBJ1-6
D gene: TRBD1
clone size: -
CDR3 protein: CATKGGGGGYDSPLHF
CDR3 DNA: TGTGCCACGAAGGGAGGGGGCGGAGGATATGATTCACCCCTCCACTTT

CDR3 length: 16
V gene: TRBV3-1
J gene: TRBJ1-2
D gene: -
clone size: -
CDR3 protein: CASSPYLAPRSYGYTF
CDR3 DNA: TGTGCCAGCAGCCCCTACCTGGCCCCGAGGAGCTATGGCTACACCTTC

CDR3 length: 11
V gene: TRBV29-1
J gene: TRBJ1-1
D gene: -
clone size: -
CDR3 protein: CSVEDPTEAFF
CDR3 DNA: TGCAGCGTTGAAGACCCCACTGAAGCTTTCTTT

CDR3 length: 14
V gene: TRBV2
J gene: TRBJ2-1
D gene: -
clone size: -
CDR3 protein: CASREADVGNEQFF
CDR3 DNA: TGTGCCAGTAGAGAAGCGGACGTTGGCAATGAGCAGTTCTTC

CDR3 length: 17
V gene: TRBV20-1
J gene: TRBJ1-5
D gene: TRBD1
clone size: -
CDR3 protein: CRGTGEGCLNSNQPQHF
CDR3 DNA: TGCAGAGGTACAGGGGAGGGATGCCTGAATAGCAATCAGCCCCAGCATTTT

CDR3 length: 15
V gene: TRBV7-3
J gene: TRBJ1-2
D gene: -
clone size: -
CDR3 protein: CASSLIGRDDYGYTF
CDR3 DNA: TGTGCCAGCAGCTTGATCGGCAGGGACGACTATGGCTACACCTTC

CDR3 length: 12
V gene: TRBV7-8
J gene: TRBJ1-3
D gene: -
clone size: -
CDR3 protein: CASEGGGNTIYF
CDR3 DNA: TGTGCCAGCGAGGGAGGGGGAAACACCATATATTTT

CDR3 length: 13
V gene: TRBV6-5
J gene: TRBJ1-2
D gene: -
clone size: -
CDR3 protein: CASRSQGTYGYTF
CDR3 DNA: TGTGCCAGCAGATCACAGGGAACCTATGGCTACACCTTC

CDR3 length: 15
V gene: TRBV7-2
J gene: TRBJ2-1
D gene: TRBD2
clone size: -
CDR3 protein: CASSWGLADTNEQFF
CDR3 DNA: TGTGCCAGCAGCTGGGGACTAGCGGATACCAATGAGCAGTTCTTC

CDR3 length: 11
V gene: TRBV6-6
J gene: TRBJ2-7
D gene: -
clone size: once
CDR3 protein: CASSSALGQYF
CDR3 DNA: TGTGCCAGCAGCTCCGCCCTTGGGCAGTACTTC

CDR3 length: 13
V gene: TRBV7-3
J gene: TRBJ2-3
D gene: -
clone size: -
CDR3 protein: CASGPSLTDTQYF
CDR3 DNA: TGTGCCAGCGGCCCCTCCCTCACAGATACGCAGTATTTT

CDR3 length: 14
V gene: TRBV7-2
J gene: TRBJ2-5
D gene: -
clone size: -
CDR3 protein: CASSTTDARETQYF
CDR3 DNA: TGTGCCAGCAGCACCACGGACGCGAGGGAGACCCAGTACTTC

CDR3 length: 17
V gene: TRBV29-1
J gene: TRBJ1-2
D gene: -
clone size: -
CDR3 protein: CSVPPRTHTGIYYGYTF
CDR3 DNA: TGCAGCGTGCCGCCTCGGACACATACAGGGATCTACTATGGCTACACCTTC

CDR3 length: 13
V gene: TRBV4-3
J gene: TRBJ2-7
D gene: -
clone size: -
CDR3 protein: CASSPNVRYEQYF
CDR3 DNA: TGCGCCAGCAGCCCGAACGTGAGATACGAGCAGTACTTC

CDR3 length: 16
V gene: TRBV12-5
J gene: TRBJ2-1
D gene: -
clone size: -
CDR3 protein: CASGLDGAVNYNEQFF
CDR3 DNA: TGTGCTAGTGGTTTGGACGGGGCGGTTAACTACAATGAGCAGTTCTTC

CDR3 length: 17
V gene: TRBV5-5
J gene: TRBJ2-1
D gene: -
clone size: -
CDR3 protein: CASSLARGGGPDNEQFF
CDR3 DNA: TGTGCCAGCAGCTTGGCGAGGGGTGGGGGACCAGACAATGAGCAGTTCTTC

CDR3 length: 15
V gene: TRBV7-9
J gene: TRBJ2-7
D gene: TRBD2
clone size: -
CDR3 protein: CASSSTSGGHYEQYF
CDR3 DNA: TGTGCCAGCAGCTCTACTAGCGGGGGACACTACGAGCAGTACTTC

CDR3 length: 15
V gene: TRBV6-5
J gene: TRBJ2-3
D gene: -
clone size: once
CDR3 protein: CASSYRAATTDTQYF
CDR3 DNA: TGTGCCAGCAGTTACCGGGCAGCTACAACAGATACGCAGTATTTT

CDR3 length: 19
V gene: TRBV6-1
J gene: TRBJ2-3
D gene: TRBD1
clone size: -
CDR3 protein: CASTPTGKASSFSTDTQYF
CDR3 DNA: TGTGCCAGCACCCCGACAGGGAAGGCATCCTCCTTTAGCACAGATACGCAGTATTTT

CDR3 length: 12
V gene: TRBV20-1
J gene: TRBJ2-7
D gene: -
clone size: many
CDR3 protein: CSGEGSSYEQYF
CDR3 DNA: TGCAGTGGCGAGGGGTCATCCTACGAGCAGTACTTC

CDR3 length: 15
V gene: TRBV6-1
J gene: TRBJ1-2
D gene: -
clone size: -
CDR3 protein: CASSGPGERGYGYTF
CDR3 DNA: TGTGCCAGCAGTGGGCCAGGGGAAAGAGGCTATGGCTACACCTTC

CDR3 length: 9
V gene: TRBV29-1
J gene: TRBJ2-3
D gene: -
clone size: -
CDR3 protein: CSVDDTQYF
CDR3 DNA: TGCAGCGTTGACGATACGCAGTATTTT

CDR3 length: 16
V gene: TRBV27
J gene: TRBJ1-6
D gene: -
clone size: -
CDR3 protein: CASRPVGDSDNSPLHF
CDR3 DNA: TGTGCCAGCAGACCTGTTGGGGACTCTGATAATTCACCCCTCCACTTT

CDR3 length: 14
V gene: TRBV14
J gene: TRBJ2-7
D gene: -
clone size: few
CDR3 protein: CASSQSRGDAGQYF
CDR3 DNA: TGTGCCAGCAGCCAAAGTCGGGGTGACGCTGGGCAGTACTTC

CDR3 length: 15
V gene: TRBV12-3/TRBV12-4
J gene: TRBJ2-7
D gene: TRBD1
clone size: few
CDR3 protein: CASTGQGLTSYEQYF
CDR3 DNA: TGTGCCAGCACCGGACAGGGGTTGACCTCCTACGAGCAGTACTTC

CDR3 length: 15
V gene: TRBV6-2/TRBV6-3
J gene: TRBJ2-1
D gene: -
clone size: -
CDR3 protein: CASSFLASLYNEQFF
CDR3 DNA: TGTGCCAGCAGTTTTCTAGCGTCCCTCTACAATGAGCAGTTCTTC

CDR3 length: 14
V gene: TRBV16
J gene: TRBJ1-1
D gene: -
clone size: -
CDR3 protein: CASSQPGMNTEAFF
CDR3 DNA: TGTGCCAGCAGCCAGCCAGGGATGAACACTGAAGCTTTCTTT

CDR3 length: 14
V gene: TRBV29-1
J gene: TRBJ1-4
D gene: -
clone size: -
CDR3 protein: CSVWPGTLNEKLFF
CDR3 DNA: TGCAGCGTTTGGCCCGGGACACTCAATGAAAAACTGTTTTTT

CDR3 length: 15
V gene: TRBV21-1
J gene: TRBJ2-7
D gene: -
clone size: -
CDR3 protein: CASSKGGTGSYEQYF
CDR3 DNA: TGTGCCAGCAGCAAGGGGGGGACAGGGTCCTACGAGCAGTACTTC

CDR3 length: 15
V gene: TRBV3-1
J gene: TRBJ1-4
D gene: TRBD1
clone size: once
CDR3 protein: CASSPPGQGSPKLFF
CDR3 DNA: TGTGCCAGCAGCCCTCCGGGACAGGGCTCCCCTAAACTGTTTTTT

CDR3 length: 14
V gene: TRBV4-3
J gene: TRBJ1-2
D gene: TRBD1
clone size: -
CDR3 protein: CASSLDRGEDGYTF
CDR3 DNA: TGCGCCAGCAGCCTGGACAGGGGGGAAGATGGCTACACCTTC

CDR3 length: 13
V gene: TRBV11-2
J gene: TRBJ2-5
D gene: -
clone size: few
CDR3 protein: CASSLVPLETQYF
CDR3 DNA: TGTGCCAGCAGCTTAGTTCCATTGGAGACCCAGTACTTC

CDR3 length: 12
V gene: TRBV6-1
J gene: TRBJ1-1
D gene: -
clone size: few
CDR3 protein: CATYWQNTEAFF
CDR3 DNA: TGTGCCACCTATTGGCAGAACACTGAAGCTTTCTTT

CDR3 length: 16
V gene: TRBV7-2
J gene: TRBJ2-3
D gene: TRBD2
clone size: many
CDR3 protein: CASSKGLAARGDTQYF
CDR3 DNA: TGTGCCAGCAGCAAAGGACTAGCGGCTCGGGGCGATACGCAGTATTTT

CDR3 length: 14
V gene: TRBV27
J gene: TRBJ2-7
D gene: -
clone size: -
CDR3 protein: CASSPGQNFYEQYF
CDR3 DNA: TGTGCCAGCAGTCCAGGACAGAATTTCTACGAGCAGTACTTC

CDR3 length: 15
V gene: TRBV5-1
J gene: TRBJ2-3
D gene: TRBD1
clone size: -
CDR3 protein: CASSLQGAPPDTQYF
CDR3 DNA: TGCGCCAGCAGCCTACAGGGGGCGCCTCCAGATACGCAGTATTTT

CDR3 length: 15
V gene: TRBV7-2
J gene: TRBJ1-1
D gene: TRBD1
clone size: few
CDR3 protein: CASSLDAGGNTEAFF
CDR3 DNA: TGTGCCAGCAGCTTAGATGCAGGGGGGAACACTGAAGCTTTCTTT

CDR3 length: 16
V gene: TRBV4-1
J gene: TRBJ2-7
D gene: TRBD1
clone size: -
CDR3 protein: CASSQDQGVKRYEQYF
CDR3 DNA: TGCGCCAGCAGCCAAGATCAGGGGGTAAAGAGATACGAGCAGTACTTC

CDR3 length: 11
V gene: TRBV28
J gene: TRBJ2-7
D gene: -
clone size: many
CDR3 protein: CASALSYEQYF
CDR3 DNA: TGTGCCAGCGCGCTCAGCTACGAGCAGTACTTC

CDR3 length: 15
V gene: TRBV5-1
J gene: TRBJ2-5
D gene: -
clone size: once
CDR3 protein: CASSRRDLKQETQYF
CDR3 DNA: TGCGCCAGCAGCCGGCGGGACCTAAAGCAGGAGACCCAGTACTTC

CDR3 length: 14
V gene: TRBV20-1
J gene: TRBJ2-3
D gene: TRBD2
clone size: few
CDR3 protein: CSASPGGTTDTQYF
CDR3 DNA: TGCAGTGCTAGTCCGGGGGGGACCACAGATACGCAGTATTTT

CDR3 length: 16
V gene: TRBV4-2
J gene: TRBJ1-5
D gene: TRBD1
clone size: -
CDR3 protein: CASSQDGTGSFQPQHF
CDR3 DNA: TGTGCCAGCAGCCAAGATGGGACAGGGAGTTTTCAGCCCCAGCATTTT

CDR3 length: 15
V gene: TRBV20-1
J gene: TRBJ2-5
D gene: -
clone size: -
CDR3 protein: CSANPDTPRWETQYF
CDR3 DNA: TGCAGTGCTAACCCGGACACGCCACGGTGGGAGACCCAGTACTTC

CDR3 length: 15
V gene: TRBV12-3/TRBV12-4
J gene: TRBJ2-1
D gene: TRBD1
clone size: few
CDR3 protein: CASRDPGQGGNEQFF
CDR3 DNA: TGTGCCAGCAGAGACCCGGGACAGGGTGGCAATGAGCAGTTCTTC

CDR3 length: 17
V gene: TRBV11-2
J gene: TRBJ2-6
D gene: -
clone size: -
CDR3 protein: CASSLNQGFSGANVLTF
CDR3 DNA: TGTGCCAGCAGCCTAAACCAGGGTTTCTCTGGGGCCAACGTCCTGACTTTC

CDR3 length: 14
V gene: TRBV7-2
J gene: TRBJ1-2
D gene: -
clone size: -
CDR3 protein: CASSLNLGSDGYTF
CDR3 DNA: TGTGCCAGCAGCCTAAACCTGGGGTCGGATGGCTACACCTTC

CDR3 length: 16
V gene: TRBV24-1
J gene: TRBJ2-1
D gene: -
clone size: once
CDR3 protein: CATSDLDGGSYNEQFF
CDR3 DNA: TGTGCCACCAGTGATTTGGACGGGGGCTCATACAATGAGCAGTTCTTC

CDR3 length: 14
V gene: TRBV9
J gene: TRBJ2-2
D gene: -
clone size: -
CDR3 protein: CASSVARNTGELFF
CDR3 DNA: TGTGCCAGCAGCGTAGCCAGGAACACCGGGGAGCTGTTTTTT

CDR3 length: 15
V gene: TRBV4-1
J gene: TRBJ2-7
D gene: -
clone size: -
CDR3 protein: CASSQASLGKYEQYF
CDR3 DNA: TGCGCCAGCAGCCAAGCGTCACTAGGGAAGTACGAGCAGTACTTC

CDR3 length: 12
V gene: TRBV9
J gene: TRBJ2-7
D gene: TRBD2
clone size: many
CDR3 protein: CASSGGGYEQYF
CDR3 DNA: TGTGCCAGCAGCGGGGGGGGCTACGAGCAGTACTTC

CDR3 length: 17
V gene: TRBV4-2
J gene: TRBJ2-5
D gene: TRBD2
clone size: few
CDR3 protein: CASSQAAASGDQETQYF
CDR3 DNA: TGTGCCAGCAGCCAAGCCGCGGCTAGCGGGGACCAAGAGACCCAGTACTTC

CDR3 length: 15
V gene: TRBV12-3/TRBV12-4
J gene: TRBJ2-1
D gene: TRBD1
clone size: -
CDR3 protein: CASSLNRGSYNEQFF
CDR3 DNA: TGTGCCAGCAGTTTGAACAGGGGCTCCTACAATGAGCAGTTCTTC